This TCR beta chain appears in the sequencing data of a study of control samples from healthy donors and cancer patients. TCRdb keeps only in-frame clones here, not all; method: immunoSEQ multiplex PCR. The sample has about 110,000 clones; about 89% are singletons. The length of the CDR3 is 13 residues. Germline V lookup: CDR1 KGHDR, CDR2 SFDVKD. Trimming cost V 1 base and J 8 bases, with 8 bases left between them. Material for sequencing was blood. V is TRBV24-1 and J is TRBJ2-1; D remains unclear. The sequence was obtained from a woman in her forties or fifties in good health. CDR3 coding DNA: TGTGCCACCAGTGATTTCGGCCCGGATGAGCAGTTCTTC. Its translation is CATSDFGPDEQFF.